These T cell receptor beta chains were read from a single sample in a study of regulatory T cells in long-lasting Graves disease. MiXCR, run by TCRdb on the multiplex PCR reads, gives a single entry per CDR3 protein. The profile shows hundreds of thousands of distinct CDR3 sequences, around 15% of them singletons. The sequencing used peripheral blood mononuclear cells (PBMCs), collected at new diagnosis, from a patient treated with antithyroid drugs. Receptors originate from a female donor with Graves disease. Both conserved end residues are part of each CDR3. The D gene is left open where the match is weak. Where a row states a size, it is once, few, many or the class of an expanded clone; other rows omit it.

TGTGCCAGCAGCGACAGGGTGGCCACTTACGAGCAGTACTTC	CASSDRVATYEQYF	many	TRBJ2-7	TRBV14	TRBD1
TGTGCCAGCAGCTCCCTAGGGAGGGGCGAAGACAATGAGCAGTTCTTC	CASSSLGRGEDNEQFF	-	TRBJ2-1	TRBV6-2/TRBV6-3	TRBD2
TGTGCCAGCAGCCCTTGGACTAGCTACAATGAGCAGTTCTTC	CASSPWTSYNEQFF	-	TRBJ2-1	TRBV7-2	TRBD2
TGCAGTGCTAGATCCGTAGGGGGGAGTCTCCACGAGCAGTACTTC	CSARSVGGSLHEQYF	many	TRBJ2-7	TRBV20-1	-
TGTGCCAGCGCTCCCTCTATAGATACGCAGTATTTT	CASAPSIDTQYF	many	TRBJ2-3	TRBV12-3/TRBV12-4	-
TGTGCCACCGCGGGAACGGGCAATCAGCCCCAGCATTTT	CATAGTGNQPQHF	many	TRBJ1-5	TRBV24-1	-
TGCAGTCTACAGGTTAGGGAGACCCAGTACTTC	CSLQVRETQYF	many	TRBJ2-5	TRBV20-1	-
TGTGCCAGCAGTGGGGAGCTTCAGGGCACCTACAATGAGCAGTTCTTC	CASSGELQGTYNEQFF	many	TRBJ2-1	TRBV27	-
TGCAGTGCTAGATTAGCGGGAGAGTTCCGATACGAGCAGTACTTC	CSARLAGEFRYEQYF	few	TRBJ2-7	TRBV20-1	TRBD2
TGTGCCAGCAGTTTATCCCTACCGCTCGAAACCTATAATTCACCCCTCCACTTT	CASSLSLPLETYNSPLHF	many	TRBJ1-6	TRBV27	-
TGTGCCAGCAGCAAACCAGGACAGGGCACCTACGAGCAGTACTTC	CASSKPGQGTYEQYF	many	TRBJ2-7	TRBV4-2	TRBD1
TGTGCCAGCAGCTTAGTCTTAGCGGGAGGCACCGGGGAGCTGTTTTTT	CASSLVLAGGTGELFF	few	TRBJ2-2	TRBV7-2	TRBD2
TGTGCCAGTAGATGGCATCCTACCCCGGACACCGGGGAGCTGTTTTTT	CASRWHPTPDTGELFF	many	TRBJ2-2	TRBV19	-
TGTGCCAGCAGTTTGGGTCAAAAAGTATACGAGCAGTACTTC	CASSLGQKVYEQYF	many	TRBJ2-7	TRBV28	-
TGTGCCAGCAGCATAAGGAGTGCAAAATTCTCCTACGAGCAGTACTTC	CASSIRSAKFSYEQYF	many	TRBJ2-7	TRBV6-1	-
TGTGCCAGCAGTTTAGCGTGGGGAAACACCATATATTTT	CASSLAWGNTIYF	many	TRBJ1-3	TRBV12-3/TRBV12-4	-
TGTGCTAGTGGTTTGCTGACAGGGGGCAGGACTGAAGCTTTCTTT	CASGLLTGGRTEAFF	many	TRBJ1-1	TRBV12-5	TRBD1
TGTGCCGGGCCGACAGGGTTCGAAGAGACCCAGTACTTC	CAGPTGFEETQYF	-	TRBJ2-5	TRBV27	TRBD1
TGTGCCCATGGAGCGGGAGGGCCGAACAATGAGCAGTTCTTC	CAHGAGGPNNEQFF	many	TRBJ2-1	TRBV12-3/TRBV12-4	TRBD2
TGTGCCAGCAGTTACTCCCGGCGCAGGGAGGGAGCCAAAAACATTCAGTACTTC	CASSYSRRREGAKNIQYF	few	TRBJ2-4	TRBV6-5	TRBD2
TGTGCCAGCAGCCACACCGCTGGTCGATTATCGGCTGGGGCCAACGTCCTGACTTTC	CASSHTAGRLSAGANVLTF	-	TRBJ2-6	TRBV7-2	-
TGCGCCAGCAGCCAAGGGGCGTATAGCGGGGGGGCGCATACGCAGTATTTT	CASSQGAYSGGAHTQYF	few	TRBJ2-3	TRBV4-1	TRBD2
TGCGCCAGCAGCTTCGACAGCCCGGAAAGCTCACCCCTCCACTTT	CASSFDSPESSPLHF	many	TRBJ1-6	TRBV5-1	-
TGTGCCAGCAGTGTACAGACTAGCCGAAGCACAGATACGCAGTATTTT	CASSVQTSRSTDTQYF	many	TRBJ2-3	TRBV6-2/TRBV6-3	TRBD2
TGTGCCTGGAGTGCGACTAGCGATAATGAGCAGTTCTTC	CAWSATSDNEQFF	many	TRBJ2-1	TRBV30	TRBD2
TGTGCCAGCAGCGAACGGACTAGTTACGATACGCAGTATTTT	CASSERTSYDTQYF	-	TRBJ2-3	TRBV11-1	TRBD2
TGCAGTGCTGTACGGACAGTGGTTGGCTACACCTTC	CSAVRTVVGYTF	many	TRBJ1-2	TRBV20-1	-
TGTGCCAGCAGCCCCGGGACAGGGGCCCCCAATGAGCAGTTCTTC	CASSPGTGAPNEQFF	many	TRBJ2-1	TRBV7-2	TRBD1
TGTGCTAGTGGTTTGGTATTGTCTAGCGACCGACTAGCGAGGCCCTACGAGCAGTACTTC	CASGLVLSSDRLARPYEQYF	many	TRBJ2-7	TRBV12-5	TRBD2
TGCAGTGCTAGAGACACCCGGGACGACTCCTACGAGCAGTACTTC	CSARDTRDDSYEQYF	many	TRBJ2-7	TRBV20-1	-
TGTGCCAGCAGTTTGGGACAGGGTGACAATGAGCAGTTCTTC	CASSLGQGDNEQFF	once	TRBJ2-1	TRBV28	TRBD1
TGTGCCAGCAGCTCTCGGGGACTAGCGTGGGAGCAGTACTTC	CASSSRGLAWEQYF	-	TRBJ2-7	TRBV5-5	TRBD2
TGTGCCAGCAGCGTAGGAGACGGAGCTAACTATGGCTACACCTTC	CASSVGDGANYGYTF	-	TRBJ1-2	TRBV9	-
TGTGCCAGCAGCGTTGGGACAGGACCGTATGGCTACACCTTC	CASSVGTGPYGYTF	many	TRBJ1-2	TRBV9	TRBD1
TGTGCCAGCAGGTCCAGTTCCGGGACAGGTTTTAATGAGCAGTTCTTC	CASRSSSGTGFNEQFF	-	TRBJ2-1	TRBV9	TRBD1
TGTGCCAGCACCGGAAGGAGGACGTCGACAGATACGCAGTATTTT	CASTGRRTSTDTQYF	many	TRBJ2-3	TRBV6-1	-
TGTGCCAGCAGCTTCGACGGGCAGGGGGCGGACAATGAGCAGTTCTTC	CASSFDGQGADNEQFF	-	TRBJ2-1	TRBV11-3	TRBD1
TGTGCCAGCAGTTCGGCTTCACCGGGGGCCAAAAACATTCAGTACTTC	CASSSASPGAKNIQYF	many	TRBJ2-4	TRBV28	-
TGCAGTGCTAGTCCGTCTAGCGGGACCACCGGGGAGCTGTTTTTT	CSASPSSGTTGELFF	-	TRBJ2-2	TRBV20-1	TRBD2
TGTGCCAGCAGCTTTAGTGGTAGAGGCAATGAGCAGTTCTTC	CASSFSGRGNEQFF	many	TRBJ2-1	TRBV7-3	-
TGTGCCTGGAGCAAGGACAGCTTAAATGAAAAACTGTTTTTT	CAWSKDSLNEKLFF	many	TRBJ1-4	TRBV30	-
TGTGCCAGCAGCTGGTCTACCGGAGGGTCAAATTCACCCCTCCACTTT	CASSWSTGGSNSPLHF	many	TRBJ1-6	TRBV11-2	-
TGTGCCAGCAGCCCCCGGTCCGGAGGATACGAGCAGTACTTC	CASSPRSGGYEQYF	many	TRBJ2-7	TRBV7-2	-
TGTGCCAGCAGTTTCGACAGAAACCTTGAAGCTTTCTTT	CASSFDRNLEAFF	many	TRBJ1-1	TRBV12-3/TRBV12-4	-
TGTGCCAGCAGCGAATCCGGGACTAATAATGAAAAACTGTTTTTT	CASSESGTNNEKLFF	-	TRBJ1-4	TRBV9	-
TGCGCCAGCAGTGCCGCCAGGGGAAAAGAGACCCAGTACTTC	CASSAARGKETQYF	many	TRBJ2-5	TRBV10-1	-
TGTGCCAGCAGTTGGGGACAGGGGGCTTACGAGCAGTACTTC	CASSWGQGAYEQYF	many	TRBJ2-7	TRBV6-5	TRBD1
TGTGCCAGCATAAATACAGGGGGCCTGGGGGGCTACACCTTC	CASINTGGLGGYTF	-	TRBJ1-2	TRBV12-3/TRBV12-4	TRBD1
TGTGCCGGGCGAGGCGGGAGGCAGGAGACCCAGTACTTC	CAGRGGRQETQYF	many	TRBJ2-5	TRBV2	TRBD2
TGTGCCAGCAGCGTGGGGGACGCGGGAGAGTTGGGCAATGAGCAGTTCTTC	CASSVGDAGELGNEQFF	few	TRBJ2-1	TRBV9	TRBD2